This TCR beta chain was captured by sequencing in a study of T cells expressing NK-cell markers. As the method of synthesis, 5'RACE template switching with UMIs yielded TCR beta cDNA. TCRdb reanalyzed the 5' RACE reads, giving one entry per CDR3 protein sequence and no DNA. The sample's table shows around 470,000 distinct CDR3 sequences. Germline V lookup: CDR1 SGHKS, CDR2 YYEKEE (reference sequence). The CDR3 has 17 amino acids. The TCR comes from a woman aged 45-59 years in good health. Sequences were obtained from blood T cells: a sorted CD56 or NKG2C T cell subset, CD4+ or CD8+ T cells, or bulk PBMC T cells (not recorded which). The chain joins TRBV5-5 to TRBJ2-3; TCRdb proposes TRBD2, but this gene call is untestable without DNA. The CDR3 loop reads CASSLRLAGGPGDTQYF. Based on the CDR3 plus reference TRBV5-5 and TRBJ2-3, the full variable domain is DAGVTQSPTHLIKTRGQQVTLRCSPISGHKSVSWYQQVLGQGPQFIFQYYEKEERGRGNFPDRFSARQFPNYSSELNVNALLLGDSALYLCASSLRLAGGPGDTQYFGPGTRLTVL.